One sample yielded the 23 T cell receptor beta chains listed below, sequenced in a study of T cell repertoires in cytomegalovirus infection. Their antigen targets remain unknown. In TCRdb, the reads were re-called with MiXCR into one record per CDR3 protein. The data show some 920,000 distinct CDR3 sequences, with around 30% seen just once and about 14% held by the top ten. This specimen consisted of cultured CD8+ T cells from PBMCs, obtained from culture after CMV antigen stimulation. These receptors originate from a human donor in good health (CMV status not recorded). Some clones in this sample may be carry-over from other donors' samples.

V usage is TRBV19 and J usage is TRBJ1-2, with D perhaps matching TRBD1 (5 bases). From germline, CDR1 is LNHDA and CDR2 SQIVND (reference sequence). This CDR3 is 12 amino acids long. V lost 7 bases and J lost 8, with 14 bases in between. The CDR3 DNA is TGTGCCAGTAAATCGGCTGAGGGGGGCTACACCTTC. Protein sequence: CASKSAEGGYTF.

V gene TRBV7-9 combines with J gene TRBJ1-4; D is ambiguous. V lost 11 bases to trimming and J lost 8 bases, with 12 bases between them. Germline V gene data show CDR1 as SEHNR and CDR2 as FQNEAQ (reference sequence). The CDR3 sequence is 11 residues long. The CDR3 DNA sequence: TGTGCCGCCGGGGAGGGAGAAAAACTGTTTTTT. Its translation is CAAGEGEKLFF. The variable domain in full, with the rest retrieved from reference TRBV7-9 and TRBJ1-4, is DTGVSQNPRHKITKRGQNVTFRCDPISEHNRLYWYRQTLGQGPEFLTYFQNEAQLEKSRLLSDRFSAERPKGSFSTLEIQRTEQGDSAMYLCAAGEGEKLFFGSGTQLSVL.

The gene calls are TRBV10-3 and TRBJ2-3; D is unclear. Trimming took off 0 bases at V and 2 bases at J, with 9 bases between the two ends. The germline V gene encodes CDR1 ENHRY and CDR2 SYGVKD. This CDR3 region has 15 residues. CDR3 DNA: TGTGCCATCAGTGAGTCGTACTCGGACACAGATACGCAGTATTTT. Its protein product is CAISESYSDTDTQYF.

The chain links TRBV25-1 to TRBJ1-5; maybe TRBD1 (6 bases). The germline V gene encodes CDR1 MGHDK and CDR2 SYGVNS. The CDR3 consists of 14 residues. V was shortened by 2 bases and J by 6 bases, with 11 bases between the two germline ends. This chain's CDR3 is CASSELAGVQPQHF. The CDR3 coding sequence is TGTGCCAGCAGTGAACTTGCAGGGGTTCAGCCCCAGCATTTT. The full variable domain, rest sourced from reference TRBV25-1 and TRBJ1-5, is EADIYQTPRYLVIGTGKKITLECSQTMGHDKMYWYQQDPGMELHLIHYSYGVNSTEKGDLSSESTVSRIRTEHFPLTLESARPSHTSQYLCASSELAGVQPQHFGDGTRLSIL.

This clonotype was counted a single time. This chain links TRBV6-4 with TRBJ2-1, with 7 bases that match TRBD1. Germline CDR1 MRHNA, CDR2 SNTAGT. The CDR3 covers 16 residues. J was trimmed by 3 bases and V by 2 bases; bases with no gene match: 7. For the CDR3, the DNA is TGTGCCAGCAGTGACATAGACAGGGCCGACTACAATGAGCAGTTCTTC. Encoded protein: CASSDIDRADYNEQFF.

There are a few counts of this clonotype. This chain links TRBV6-1 with TRBJ2-5; no clear D gene. V was shortened by 1 base and J by 5 bases, with 2 bases between the two germline ends. This CDR3 has 11 amino acids. Germline assignment: CDR1 MNHNS and CDR2 SASEGT. The CDR3 DNA reads as TGTGCCAGCAGTGAAGTCGAGACCCAGTACTTC. Amino acids: CASSEVETQYF.

About this clonotype: The junction shows a germline mismatch at one end, possibly a read error. This chain uses TRBV15 with TRBJ1-1, with unresolved D. This CDR3 contains 12 residues. Germline CDR1 and CDR2: LNHNV and YYDKDF (reference sequence). The CDR3 sequence is CATRYGNAEAFF. CDR3 DNA sequence: TGTGCCACCAGGTACGGGAACGCTGAAGCTTTCTTT.

This clonotype was detected only a few times. V gene TRBV6-5 combines with J gene TRBJ2-5; D is unresolved. Per germline, CDR1 MNHEY and CDR2 SVGAGI. The CDR3 covers 15 residues. The V gene lost 2 bases and the J gene lost 1 base, with 11 bases spanning the gap. The CDR3 is CASSYRPVGQETQYF. CDR3 sequence (DNA): TGTGCCAGCAGTTACCGGCCCGTTGGCCAAGAGACCCAGTACTTC.

Many counts were recorded for this clonotype. The CDR3 DNA is TGTGCCAGCAGCCCCCGGGCCAACACTGAAGCTTTCTTT. This encodes CASSPRANTEAFF. The genes are TRBV7-6 and TRBJ1-1; no clear D. This CDR3 has 13 residues. From germline, CDR1 is SGHVS and CDR2 FNYEAQ. The V and J ends lost 5 bases and 2 bases respectively, with 9 bases between them. Based on the CDR3 plus reference TRBV7-6 and TRBJ1-1, the full variable domain is GAGVSQSPRYKVTKRGQDVALRCDPISGHVSLYWYRQALGQGPEFLTYFNYEAQQDKSGLPNDRFSAERPEGSISTLTIQRTEQRDSAMYRCASSPRANTEAFFGQGTRLTVV.

The chain employs TRBV28 and TRBJ1-1, with D tentatively TRBD1 (5 bases). Trimming took 7 bases from V and 4 from J, leaving 16 bases between them. This CDR3 contains 14 residues. CDR1 and CDR2 (germline): MDHEN, SYDVKM. In nucleotides, the CDR3 is TGTGCCAGCATTCCGATCTGGGACGGCACTGAAGCTTTCTTT. Translated, it gives CASIPIWDGTEAFF.

This clonotype was observed at least ten times. The gene calls are TRBV7-9 and TRBJ2-4, with D possibly matching TRBD2 (5 bases). The CDR3 loop spans 16 amino acids. The germline V gene has CDR1 SEHNR and CDR2 FQNEAQ (reference sequence). V was clipped by 8 bases and J by 3 bases, with 20 bases between them. The CDR3 DNA sequence: TGTGCCAGCCTTAAAAACCACGGGGAAAACAAAAACATTCAGTACTTC. Its translation: CASLKNHGENKNIQYF. The whole variable domain, filled in from reference TRBV7-9 and TRBJ2-4, reads DTGVSQNPRHKITKRGQNVTFRCDPISEHNRLYWYRQTLGQGPEFLTYFQNEAQLEKSRLLSDRFSAERPKGSFSTLEIQRTEQGDSAMYLCASLKNHGENKNIQYFGAGTRLSVL.

The chain combines TRBV25-1 with TRBJ2-5; 8 positions agree with TRBD1. Germline V gene data show CDR1 as MGHDK and CDR2 as SYGVNS. Unmatched junction bases numbered 8, after V lost 3 bases and J lost 2 bases. There are 16 residues in the CDR3. CDR3 DNA: TGTGCCAGCAGTGATTACGGGACAGGTCTTCAAGAGACCCAGTACTTC. Its protein is CASSDYGTGLQETQYF.

This clonotype was seen only a few times. The chain recombines TRBV7-9 with TRBJ2-1; tentative D call: TRBD2 (6 bases). Germline V gives CDR1 SEHNR, CDR2 FQNEAQ (reference sequence). The V and J ends lost 5 bases and 1 base respectively, with 12 bases between them. The CDR3 consists of 15 residues. The CDR3 sequence: CASSPKAGSYNEQFF. The CDR3 nucleotides read TGTGCCAGCAGCCCCAAGGCGGGATCCTACAATGAGCAGTTCTTC.

The rearrangement links TRBV12-3 or TRBV12-4 to TRBJ1-3; D is ambiguous. Trimming pared 5 bases from V and 0 bases from J, leaving 8 bases between. This CDR3 is 14 amino acids long. The CDR3 here is CASSGRTSGNTIYF. The CDR3 region has the DNA TGTGCCAGCAGTGGCAGAACCTCTGGAAACACCATATATTTT.

This clonotype was seen a handful of times. The gene calls are TRBV27 and TRBJ2-5; tentatively, D is TRBD2 (5 bases). The V end lost 7 bases, the J end lost 4 bases, and 7 bases lay between the germline ends. CDR3 length: 11 residues. Per germline, CDR1 MNHEY and CDR2 SMNVEV (reference sequence). The chain's CDR3 is CASIEGETQYF. For the CDR3, the DNA is TGTGCCAGCATAGAGGGAGAGACCCAGTACTTC.

Many counts were recorded for this clonotype. The chain recombines TRBV28 with TRBJ2-5; D remains ambiguous. Per the germline V gene, CDR1 is MDHEN and CDR2 is SYDVKM. Trimming took 3 bases from V and 4 from J, leaving 9 bases between them. This CDR3 is 13 amino acids long. The CDR3 protein is CASSLVSRETQYF. DNA of the CDR3: TGTGCCAGCAGTTTGGTCAGTAGAGAGACCCAGTACTTC.

This clonotype was seen a few times. The rearrangement joins TRBV28 to TRBJ2-6, with D unresolved. The germline gives CDR1 MDHEN, CDR2 SYDVKM. The CDR3 totals 18 residues. Trimming pared 3 bases from V and 2 bases from J, leaving 17 bases between. The CDR3 loop reads CASSFPSHNSAGANVLTF. The DNA of the CDR3 is TGTGCCAGCAGTTTCCCTTCCCATAACAGCGCTGGGGCCAACGTCCTGACTTTC.

The rearrangement joins TRBV29-1 to TRBJ2-1; no firm D call. Trimming stripped 0 bases from V and 8 bases from J, with 8 bases between. Germline values: CDR1 SQVTM, CDR2 ANQGSEA. This CDR3 is 12 amino acids long. CDR3 amino acids: CSVEEAAHEQFF. Written as DNA, the CDR3 is TGCAGCGTTGAAGAAGCAGCCCATGAGCAGTTCTTC.

In its sample, this clonotype was seen a few times. The chain uses TRBV7-9 and TRBJ2-1, with a tentative D call TRBD2 (7 bases). The CDR3 is 16 amino acids. Germline CDR1 SEHNR, CDR2 FQNEAQ (reference sequence). Trimming left V 6 bases short and J 3 bases short, with 18 bases between. CDR3 in amino acids: CASRSGVGGHYNEQFF. The DNA of the CDR3 is TGTGCCAGCAGATCCGGGGTGGGGGGGCACTACAATGAGCAGTTCTTC. The whole variable domain, remainder taken from reference TRBV7-9 and TRBJ2-1, is DTGVSQNPRHKITKRGQNVTFRCDPISEHNRLYWYRQTLGQGPEFLTYFQNEAQLEKSRLLSDRFSAERPKGSFSTLEIQRTEQGDSAMYLCASRSGVGGHYNEQFFGPGTRLTVL.

This clonotype appeared a few times. The chain employs TRBV7-6 and TRBJ2-1; TRBD1 agrees at 8 bases. This CDR3 is 15 amino acids long. Trimming removed 8 bases from V and 8 bases from J; junction bases left unmatched: 14. The germline V gene has CDR1 SGHVS and CDR2 FNYEAQ. The DNA for the CDR3 is TGTGCCAGCCCCCCTCAGGCAGGGGGCTGGGATGAGCAGTTCTTC. This gives the protein CASPPQAGGWDEQFF.

V gene TRBV6-1 combines with J gene TRBJ2-2; D is unclear. Trimming took off 6 bases at V and 2 bases at J, with 10 bases between the two ends. CDR1 and CDR2 (germline): MNHNS, SASEGT. The length of the CDR3 is 14 residues. CDR3 protein: CASSHPGNTGELFF. The CDR3 DNA sequence: TGTGCCAGCAGCCACCCAGGCAACACCGGGGAGCTGTTTTTT.

The rearrangement joins TRBV20-1 to TRBJ1-4; D not resolved. The CDR3 covers 12 residues. The germline V gene encodes CDR1 DFQATT and CDR2 SNEGSKA (reference sequence). Trimming pared 6 bases from V and 11 bases from J, leaving 16 bases between. CDR3 sequence reads: CSAAPGAEKLFF. The CDR3 coding sequence is TGCAGTGCCGCCCCGGGAGCGGAGAAACTGTTTTTT.

V usage is TRBV19 and J usage is TRBJ2-1, with TRBD1 matching 9 bases. The CDR3 has 17 residues. The V gene end was trimmed by 3 bases and the J gene end by 8 bases; junction bases not matched to a gene: 14. CDR1 and CDR2 from the germline V gene are LNHDA and SQIVND (reference sequence). For the CDR3, the DNA is TGTGCCAGTAGTATTCCGGGACAGGGTCCTTGGGTTGATGAGCAGTTCTTC. It encodes CASSIPGQGPWVDEQFF. The entire variable domain, with the rest obtained from reference TRBV19 and TRBJ2-1, is as follows: DGGITQSPKYLFRKEGQNVTLSCEQNLNHDAMYWYRQDPGQGLRLIYYSQIVNDFQKGDIAEGYSVSREKKESFPLTVTSAQKNPTAFYLCASSIPGQGPWVDEQFFGPGTRLTVL.